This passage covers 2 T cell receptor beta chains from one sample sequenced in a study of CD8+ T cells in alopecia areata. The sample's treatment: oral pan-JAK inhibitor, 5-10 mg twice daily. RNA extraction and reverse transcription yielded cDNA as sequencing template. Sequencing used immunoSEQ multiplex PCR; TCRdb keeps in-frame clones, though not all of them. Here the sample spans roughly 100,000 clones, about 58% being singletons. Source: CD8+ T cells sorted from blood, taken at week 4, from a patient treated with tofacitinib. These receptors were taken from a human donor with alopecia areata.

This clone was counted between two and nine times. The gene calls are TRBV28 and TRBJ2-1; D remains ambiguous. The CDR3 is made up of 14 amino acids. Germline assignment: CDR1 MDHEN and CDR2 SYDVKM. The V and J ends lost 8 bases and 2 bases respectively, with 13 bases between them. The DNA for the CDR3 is TGTGCCAGCCATCAACGCGAGCCCTACAATGAGCAGTTCTTC. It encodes CASHQREPYNEQFF. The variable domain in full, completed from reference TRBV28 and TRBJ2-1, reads DVKVTQSSRYLVKRTGEKVFLECVQDMDHENMFWYRQDPGLGLRLIYFSYDVKMKEKGDIPEGYSVSREKKERFSLILESASTNQTSMYLCASHQREPYNEQFFGPGTRLTVL.

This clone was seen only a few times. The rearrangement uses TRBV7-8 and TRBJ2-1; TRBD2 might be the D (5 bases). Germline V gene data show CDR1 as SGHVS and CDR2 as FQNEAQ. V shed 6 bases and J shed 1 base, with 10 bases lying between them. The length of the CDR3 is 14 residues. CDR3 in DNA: TGTGCCAGCAGACAAGCGGCTTCCTACAATGAGCAGTTCTTC. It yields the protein CASRQAASYNEQFF.